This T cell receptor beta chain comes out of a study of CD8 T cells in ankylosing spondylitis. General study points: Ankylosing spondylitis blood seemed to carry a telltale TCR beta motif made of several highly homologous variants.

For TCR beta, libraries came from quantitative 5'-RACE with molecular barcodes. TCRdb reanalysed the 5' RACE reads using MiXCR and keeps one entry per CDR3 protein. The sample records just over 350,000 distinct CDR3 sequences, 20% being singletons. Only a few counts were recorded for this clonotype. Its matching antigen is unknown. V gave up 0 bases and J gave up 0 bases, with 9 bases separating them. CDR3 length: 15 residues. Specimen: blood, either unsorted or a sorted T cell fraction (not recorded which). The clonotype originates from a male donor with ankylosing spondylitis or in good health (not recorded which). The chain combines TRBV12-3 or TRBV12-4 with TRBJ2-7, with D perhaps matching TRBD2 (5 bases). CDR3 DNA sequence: TGTGCCAGCAGTTTAGCTTTTGGGAGCTCCTACGAGCAGTACTTC. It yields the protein CASSLAFGSSYEQYF.